A single sample gave rise to the 30 T cell receptor beta chains below, sequenced in a study of graft-versus-host responses after intestinal transplantation. Clones were read by immunoSEQ multiplex PCR, and TCRdb kept only the in-frame ones, dropping some. Here the sample spans 90,000 to 120,000 clones, around 90% being singletons. Their recognized antigens are unknown. The sequenced sample was unstimulated CD4+ T cells sorted from spleen or lymph node cells, obtained before transplant. These TCRs come from a human donor who was the organ donor for an intestinal transplant.

The CDR3 coding sequence is TGTGCCAGTAGCATCCTTTGGCAGGGAGGGACAGATACGCAGTATTTT. It encodes CASSILWQGGTDTQYF. This chain links TRBV19 with TRBJ2-3; 7 nucleotides agree with TRBD2. J was trimmed by 3 bases and V by 6 bases; bases with no gene match: 12. The CDR3 is made up of 16 amino acids. CDR1 LNHDA and CDR2 SQIVND come from the germline V gene (reference sequence). The full variable domain, rest sourced from reference TRBV19 and TRBJ2-3, is DGGITQSPKYLFRKEGQNVTLSCEQNLNHDAMYWYRQDPGQGLRLIYYSQIVNDFQKGDIAEGYSVSREKKESFPLTVTSAQKNPTAFYLCASSILWQGGTDTQYFGPGTRLTVL.

The chain recombines TRBV5-6 with TRBJ1-3; D ambiguous. CDR1 SGHDT and CDR2 YYEEEE come from the germline V gene. Trimming left V 2 bases short and J 1 base short, with 7 bases between. This CDR3 has 14 residues. Here the CDR3 DNA reads TGTGCCAGCAGCTTTTTGTTTTCTGGAAACACCATATATTTT. Translating it yields CASSFLFSGNTIYF.

This chain links TRBV5-1 with TRBJ1-1; 11 positions match TRBD1. The trim removed 5 bases at V and 6 bases at J, leaving 3 bases unmatched. CDR1 SGHRS and CDR2 YFSETQ come from the germline V gene. This CDR3 region has 13 residues. Written as DNA, the CDR3 is TGCGCCAGCAGGACGGGACAGGGGGCTGAAGCTTTCTTT. It is translated as CASRTGQGAEAFF.

J is TRBJ2-5 and V is TRBV7-3, with 13 nucleotides matching TRBD2. Trimming removed 5 bases from V and 4 bases from J; junction bases left unmatched: 4. Germline assignment: CDR1 SGHTA and CDR2 FQGTGA. The CDR3 runs 15 residues. The CDR3 DNA reads as TGTGCCAGCAGCACCACTAGCGGGAGGGGAGAGACCCAGTACTTC. Its protein product is CASSTTSGRGETQYF.

The J gene is TRBJ2-5, the V gene TRBV7-2, with D tentatively TRBD2 (6 bases). V lost 5 bases to trimming and J lost 7 bases, with 23 bases between them. Germline CDR1 SGHTA, CDR2 FQGNSA. The CDR3 spans 16 residues. The CDR3 DNA reads TGTGCCAGCAGCCCCGGTGGGGCGTCGGTCGGGAGGACCCAGTACTTC. Its protein product is CASSPGGASVGRTQYF.

The chain carries TRBV5-1 and TRBJ2-2; 7 bases match TRBD1. The trim removed 7 bases at V and 1 base at J, leaving 7 bases unmatched. The CDR3 sequence is 15 residues long. Germline V gene sequence: CDR1 SGHRS, CDR2 YFSETQ. This CDR3 is CASFRDSLNTGELFF. CDR3 coding DNA: TGCGCCAGCTTCCGGGACAGCCTGAACACCGGGGAGCTGTTTTTT.

This clone was observed a few times. The rearrangement uses TRBV13 and TRBJ2-7; maybe TRBD2 (6 bases). The CDR3 is 18 residues long. V was shortened by 2 bases and J by 3 bases, with 23 bases between the two germline ends. The germline gives CDR1 PRHDT, CDR2 FYEKMQ (reference sequence). CDR3: CASSLRVAGRGTDYEQYF. The CDR3 DNA reads as TGTGCCAGCAGCTTACGAGTTGCGGGGCGGGGTACTGACTACGAGCAGTACTTC. The full variable domain, in which reference TRBV13 and TRBJ2-7 provide the parts outside the CDR3, is AAGVIQSPRHLIKEKRETATLKCYPIPRHDTVYWYQQGPGQDPQFLISFYEKMQSDKGSIPDRFSAQQFSDYHSELNMSSLELGDSALYFCASSLRVAGRGTDYEQYFGPGTRLTVT.

This chain links TRBV7-9 with TRBJ1-1; D is unresolved. The CDR3 is 13 amino acids. Germline V gene lookup returns CDR1 SEHNR and CDR2 FQNEAQ (reference sequence). V was shortened by 4 bases and J by 11 bases, with 17 bases between the two germline ends. CDR3 bases: TGTGCCAGCAGCTCAAGATTTTCAGTTGGGGCTTTCTTT. Its translation is CASSSRFSVGAFF.

This sequence joins TRBV4-2 and TRBJ2-3; TRBD2 matches at 9 bases. Germline assignment: CDR1 LGHNA and CDR2 YNFKEQ. J lost 6 bases, V lost 2 bases, and 6 bases had no gene match. The CDR3 consists of 15 residues. The CDR3 reads CASSQIGAGGDTQYF. In DNA form, the CDR3 reads TGTGCCAGCAGCCAAATCGGTGCGGGAGGGGATACGCAGTATTTT.

CDR3: CASSPQGAIGELFF. CDR3 nucleotides: TGTGCCAGCAGCCCACAGGGGGCGATCGGGGAGCTGTTTTTT. V and J are TRBV11-3 and TRBJ2-2, with 9 bases fitting TRBD1. The germline gives CDR1 SGHNT, CDR2 YENEEA. V lost 5 bases to trimming and J lost 7 bases; unmatched junction nucleotides: 5. This CDR3 has 14 residues.

The chain uses TRBV10-3 and TRBJ2-7; 7 nucleotides line up with TRBD1. The CDR3 extends over 13 amino acids. Trimming cost V 3 bases and J 3 bases; bases outside gene matches: 2. Germline V lookup: CDR1 ENHRY, CDR2 SYGVKD. CDR3 nucleotide sequence: TGTGCCATCAGTGAAAACAGGGGCTACGAGCAGTACTTC. Translating gives CAISENRGYEQYF.

CDR3 sequence reads: CASSPTRQGTYEQYF. The CDR3 coding sequence is TGTGCCAGCTCACCTACTCGACAGGGAACGTACGAGCAGTACTTC. The chain couples TRBV18 to TRBJ2-5; 7 nucleotides line up with TRBD1. The end of the DNA aligns better with TRBJ2-7, so the J call may be wrong. Germline CDR1 is KGHSH and CDR2 is LQKENI. This CDR3 comprises 15 residues.

The chain employs TRBV27 and TRBJ2-1; D gene ambiguous. The V gene lost 2 bases and the J gene lost 7 bases, with 15 bases spanning the gap. The germline V gene has CDR1 MNHEY and CDR2 SMNVEV (reference sequence). The CDR3 consists of 15 residues. The CDR3 here is CASSLRAPGRNEQFF. Here the CDR3 DNA reads TGTGCCAGCAGTTTAAGGGCACCGGGTCGGAATGAGCAGTTCTTC.

The gene calls are TRBV5-4 and TRBJ1-1, with 8 bases identical to TRBD1. The germline CDR1 and CDR2 sequences are SGHNT and YYREEE (reference sequence). The CDR3 runs 12 residues. V shed 4 bases and J 7 bases; nucleotides not matched to a gene: 3. The chain's CDR3 is CASSRGQVEAFF. CDR3 nucleotides: TGTGCCAGCAGCAGGGGACAGGTTGAAGCTTTCTTT.

This clone was recorded only once. This rearrangement joins TRBV5-6 to TRBJ2-3; 7 bases match TRBD2. After removal of 0 bases from V and 4 bases from J, the junction contained 5 bases not matched to a gene. There are 15 residues in the CDR3. Germline CDR1 and CDR2: SGHDT and YYEEEE. CDR3 loop: CASSLGLASPDTQYF. CDR3 in DNA: TGTGCCAGCAGCTTGGGACTAGCCTCGCCAGATACGCAGTATTTT. The full variable domain, its missing parts supplied by reference TRBV5-6 and TRBJ2-3, is DAGVTQSPTHLIKTRGQQVTLRCSPKSGHDTVSWYQQALGQGPQFIFQYYEEEERQRGNFPDRFSGHQFPNYSSELNVNALLLGDSALYLCASSLGLASPDTQYFGPGTRLTVL.

This chain links TRBV5-1 with TRBJ2-7; D is unresolved. V lost 0 bases to trimming and J lost 8 bases, with 15 bases between them. Germline CDR1 SGHRS, CDR2 YFSETQ. The CDR3 extends over 14 amino acids. The CDR3 DNA sequence: TGCGCCAGCAGCTTGGAGGTAGAGCCCAGGAAGCAGTACTTC. Translating it yields CASSLEVEPRKQYF.

This sequence joins TRBV6-5 and TRBJ2-3, with D possibly TRBD2 on 6 matching bases. CDR3 length: 15 residues. Trimming shortened V by 7 bases and J by 5 bases, and 19 bases separated the two germline ends. Looked up from germline, CDR1 is MNHEY and CDR2 is SVGAGI. This chain's CDR3 is CASTHSGDQGDTQYF. The CDR3 DNA is TGTGCCAGCACCCATAGCGGAGATCAGGGAGATACGCAGTATTTT.

The V and J genes are TRBV2 and TRBJ1-1, with 7 bases fitting TRBD1. This CDR3 region has 13 residues. With V trimmed by 4 bases and J by 4 bases, 3 bases remained unmatched. Germline V CDR1 and CDR2: SNHLY, FYNNEI. The CDR3 sequence is CASSVDRATEAFF. The DNA of the CDR3 is TGTGCCAGCAGTGTAGACAGGGCCACTGAAGCTTTCTTT. The variable domain in full, with the rest retrieved from reference TRBV2 and TRBJ1-1, is EPEVTQTPSHQVTQMGQEVILRCVPISNHLYFYWYRQILGQKVEFLVSFYNNEISEKSEIFDDQFSVERPDGSNFTLKIRSTKLEDSAMYFCASSVDRATEAFFGQGTRLTVV.

J is TRBJ1-2 and V is TRBV5-4; unclear D gene. V was cut by 7 bases and J by 9 bases, with 22 bases left in between. Germline values: CDR1 SGHNT, CDR2 YYREEE (reference sequence). The CDR3 extends over 14 amino acids. The CDR3 DNA follows: TGTGCCAGCGTACAGTCCGGACTTAAGTCGAGCTACACCTTC. It codes for CASVQSGLKSSYTF. Combining the CDR3 with reference TRBV5-4 and TRBJ1-2 gives the whole variable domain ETGVTQSPTHLIKTRGQQVTLRCSSQSGHNTVSWYQQALGQGPQFIFQYYREEENGRGNFPPRFSGLQFPNYSSELNVNALELDDSALYLCASVQSGLKSSYTFGSGTRLTVV.

V and J are TRBV5-3 and TRBJ2-7, with a weak D call TRBD1 (6 bases). TRBV5-3 is an ORF, with its function uncertain. V was cut by 4 bases and J by 4 bases, with 24 bases left in between. The CDR3 spans 17 residues. The CDR3 coding sequence is TGTGCCAGAAGCACTAAAACCGACAGGTCCTGCGAATACGAGCAGTACTTC. Amino acids: CARSTKTDRSCEYEQYF.

This clone appeared once. V usage is TRBV11-2 and J usage is TRBJ2-1, with 10 bases identical to TRBD2. V shed 2 bases, J shed 5 bases, and the junction held 0 bases outside the gene matches. The CDR3 runs to 14 residues. Germline CDR1 SGHAT, CDR2 FQNNGV. The CDR3 DNA reads as TGTGCCAGCAGCTTAACTAGCGGGAACAATGAGCAGTTCTTC. Encoded protein: CASSLTSGNNEQFF.

The rearrangement uses TRBV19 and TRBJ2-3; D is ambiguous. Germline V gives CDR1 LNHDA, CDR2 SQIVND (reference sequence). V was trimmed by 6 bases and J by 9 bases, leaving 19 bases between them. This CDR3 contains 14 residues. CDR3 in amino acids: CASRPTRTTGTQYF. The CDR3 DNA is TGTGCCAGTAGACCGACACGGACGACTGGCACGCAGTATTTT.

The V and J genes are TRBV7-3 and TRBJ1-3; D may be TRBD1 (6 bases). Trimming pared 8 bases from V and 4 bases from J, leaving 12 bases between. Per germline, CDR1 SGHTA and CDR2 FQGTGA. The CDR3 spans 13 residues. The chain's CDR3 is CASGQGYGNTIYF. DNA for the CDR3: TGTGCCAGCGGGCAGGGGTACGGAAACACCATATATTTT.

The chain uses TRBV13 and TRBJ2-5, with D possibly being TRBD1 or TRBD2 (6 bases each). The J call may be in error: the DNA end matches TRBJ2-7 better. CDR3 length: 16 residues. Germline assignment: CDR1 PRHDT and CDR2 FYEKMQ (reference sequence). The CDR3 DNA follows: TGTGCCAGCAGCCCCTCGGGGGCAGTTAACTCCTACGAGCAGTACTTC. It is translated as CASSPSGAVNSYEQYF.

The V and J genes are TRBV2 and TRBJ1-3; possible D gene TRBD1, 6 bases. Germline V gene lookup returns CDR1 SNHLY and CDR2 FYNNEI. V lost 11 bases and J 0 bases, leaving 17 bases between the germline ends. The CDR3 loop spans 15 amino acids. CDR3 loop: CAGLGAAYSGNTIYF. The CDR3 coding sequence is TGTGCCGGCCTGGGGGCAGCCTACTCTGGAAACACCATATATTTT.

The chain employs TRBV9 and TRBJ1-3; D not certain. This CDR3 is 12 amino acids long. The germline V gene has CDR1 SGDLS and CDR2 YYNGEE. Trimming pared 0 bases from V and 2 bases from J, leaving 0 bases between. The CDR3 sequence: CASSVAGNTIYF. In DNA, the CDR3 is TGTGCCAGCAGCGTAGCTGGAAACACCATATATTTT.

On this clone itself: In the same sample, other DNA sequences code for this CDR3. The chain uses TRBV20-1 and TRBJ2-3; D ambiguous. Germline V gives CDR1 DFQATT, CDR2 SNEGSKA (reference sequence). The V gene lost 3 bases and the J gene lost 2 bases, with 0 bases spanning the gap. The CDR3 totals 10 residues. The CDR3 here is CSASTDTQYF. In nucleotides, the CDR3 is TGCAGTGCTAGCACAGATACGCAGTATTTT.

V is TRBV6-6 and J is TRBJ2-1, with 11 nucleotides matching TRBD2. Trimming at V came to 6 bases and at J to 5 bases, leaving 6 bases not matched to a gene. Germline CDR1 MNHNY, CDR2 SVGAGI (reference sequence). The CDR3 totals 15 residues. CDR3 DNA: TGTGCCAGCAGCCGGGGGACTAGCGGAAACAATGAGCAGTTCTTC. The encoded protein is CASSRGTSGNNEQFF.

The rearrangement links TRBV5-8 to TRBJ2-7; tentatively, D is TRBD1 (6 bases). V was pared by 5 bases and J by 3 bases, with 12 bases between. CDR3 length equals 13 residues. Looked up from germline, CDR1 is SGHTS and CDR2 is YDEGEE. CDR3 in amino acids: CASRPGQIYEQYF. For the CDR3, the DNA is TGTGCCAGCAGACCCGGACAGATCTACGAGCAGTACTTC.

J is TRBJ1-1 and V is TRBV15, with unresolved D. Germline-derived CDR1 and CDR2 are LNHNV and YYDKDF (reference sequence). The V gene lost 1 base and the J gene lost 0 bases, with 12 bases spanning the gap. The CDR3 spans 16 residues. The CDR3 nucleotides are TGTGCCACCAGCAGAGCGAGGCAGCTCATGAACACTGAAGCTTTCTTT. Residues: CATSRARQLMNTEAFF.